One and the same sample provided the 18 T cell receptor beta chains below, sequenced in a study of cytomegalovirus exposure and HLA in healthy donors. With 60 Vbeta and 13 Jbeta primers, the PCR was carried out. Clones were read by immunoSEQ multiplex PCR, and TCRdb kept only the in-frame ones, dropping some. Found here are under 200,000 clones, around 79% of them singletons; the top ten hold approximately 0.39%. Material for sequencing was PBMCs. The receptors stem from a male donor in good health and CMV-seropositive.

V gene TRBV15 combines with J gene TRBJ1-2; TRBD1 matches 9 bases. Trimming removed 4 bases from V and 7 bases from J; junction bases left unmatched: 1. The germline CDR1 and CDR2 sequences are LNHNV and YYDKDF (reference sequence). CDR3 length: 12 amino acids. Written as DNA, the CDR3 is TGTGCCACCAGCATGGACAGGGGTGGCTACACCTTC. Translated: CATSMDRGGYTF. Together with reference TRBV15 and TRBJ1-2, the CDR3 gives the full variable domain: DAMVIQNPRYQVTQFGKPVTLSCSQTLNHNVMYWYQQKSSQAPKLLFHYYDKDFNNEADTPDNFQSRRPNTSFCFLDIRSPGLGDTAMYLCATSMDRGGYTFGSGTRLTVV.

The V call is TRBV7-3, the J call TRBJ1-6; 7 bases match TRBD1. The length of the CDR3 is 13 residues. Germline V lookup: CDR1 SGHTA, CDR2 FQGTGA. V shed 8 bases, J shed 7 bases, and the junction held 5 bases outside the gene matches. The CDR3 DNA reads as TGTGCCAGCGGCACGGACAGGAATTCACCCCTCCACTTT. Translation gives CASGTDRNSPLHF.

This chain links TRBV5-4 with TRBJ2-7; the D gene is possibly TRBD1 (6 bases). Germline CDR1 reads SGHNT; CDR2 reads YYREEE (reference sequence). The CDR3 has 13 residues. V shed 4 bases and J shed 5 bases, with 13 bases lying between them. The CDR3 spells CASSVGQRDEQYF. DNA for the CDR3: TGTGCCAGCAGCGTCGGACAGCGCGACGAGCAGTACTTC. The full variable domain, rest sourced from reference TRBV5-4 and TRBJ2-7, is ETGVTQSPTHLIKTRGQQVTLRCSSQSGHNTVSWYQQALGQGPQFIFQYYREEENGRGNFPPRFSGLQFPNYSSELNVNALELDDSALYLCASSVGQRDEQYFGPGTRLTVT.

CDR3 amino acids: CASRPAGASYEQYF. DNA of the CDR3: TGTGCCAGCAGACCAGCGGGAGCCTCCTACGAGCAGTACTTC. This chain uses TRBV7-9 with TRBJ2-7; 8 nucleotides align to TRBD2. In germline, CDR1 is SEHNR, CDR2 FQNEAQ (reference sequence). The CDR3 sequence is 14 residues long. V shed 6 bases, J shed 0 bases, and the junction held 4 bases outside the gene matches. The full variable domain, in which reference TRBV7-9 and TRBJ2-7 provide the parts outside the CDR3, is DTGVSQNPRHKITKRGQNVTFRCDPISEHNRLYWYRQTLGQGPEFLTYFQNEAQLEKSRLLSDRFSAERPKGSFSTLEIQRTEQGDSAMYLCASRPAGASYEQYFGPGTRLTVT.

A few counts support this clone. J is TRBJ2-1 and V is TRBV9; D is undetermined. The V gene lost 0 bases and the J gene lost 10 bases, with 11 bases spanning the gap. Per the germline V gene, CDR1 is SGDLS and CDR2 is YYNGEE. The CDR3 covers 13 residues. In DNA form, the CDR3 reads TGTGCCAGCAGCGTAGTATCGAGCACCGAGCAGTTCTTC. Protein sequence: CASSVVSSTEQFF.

The genes are TRBV18 and TRBJ2-2; TRBD2 might be the D (6 bases). The germline CDR1 and CDR2 sequences are KGHSH and LQKENI. CDR3 length: 16 amino acids. Between the trimmed V and J ends, which lost 3 bases and 3 bases, there was a span of 14 bases. In nucleotides, the CDR3 is TGTGCCAGCTCACCTTACGGACTAAGGCACACCGGGGAGCTGTTTTTT. This gives the protein CASSPYGLRHTGELFF.

The V and J genes are TRBV11-2 and TRBJ2-7; TRBD2 aligns across 7 bases. The J segment lost 5 bases and the V segment lost 6 bases, leaving 16 bases of the junction unmatched. The germline V gene has CDR1 SGHAT and CDR2 FQNNGV. This CDR3 has 16 residues. CDR3 amino acids: CASRRIGRAGWDEQYF. CDR3 sequence (DNA): TGTGCCAGCAGGCGGATAGGGAGGGCAGGGTGGGACGAGCAGTACTTC. The entire variable domain, with the rest obtained from reference TRBV11-2 and TRBJ2-7, is as follows: EAGVAQSPRYKIIEKRQSVAFWCNPISGHATLYWYQQILGQGPKLLIQFQNNGVVDDSQLPKDRFSAERLKGVDSTLKIQPAKLEDSAVYLCASRRIGRAGWDEQYFGPGTRLTVT.

V usage is TRBV5-1 and J usage is TRBJ1-5, with TRBD1 identical over 7 bases. This CDR3 is built from 16 residues. The ends lost 4 bases at V and 4 bases at J; junction bases unmatched: 11. Germline V gene sequence: CDR1 SGHRS, CDR2 YFSETQ. In nucleotides, the CDR3 is TGCGCCAGCAGCCTTGATGGCGGACAGGTGAATCAGCCCCAGCATTTT. Protein product: CASSLDGGQVNQPQHF.

The chain uses TRBV11-2 and TRBJ1-2; D may be TRBD1 (6 bases). Germline V gene data show CDR1 as SGHAT and CDR2 as FQNNGV. V gave up 1 base and J gave up 8 bases, with 14 bases separating them. This CDR3 has 14 amino acids. CDR3 sequence reads: CASSLGPGEGGYTF. The CDR3 region has the DNA TGTGCCAGCAGCTTAGGTCCAGGGGAAGGAGGCTACACCTTC.

This clone has ten or more counts. The gene calls are TRBV19 and TRBJ1-1, with D possibly matching TRBD1 (5 bases). The CDR3 covers 13 residues. The germline CDR1 and CDR2 sequences are LNHDA and SQIVND (reference sequence). Deletions cut 11 bases from V and 0 bases from J, with 13 bases between. The CDR3 loop is CAAWGGVNTEAFF. In DNA form, the CDR3 reads TGTGCCGCCTGGGGGGGGGTGAACACTGAAGCTTTCTTT.

The chain recombines TRBV11-1 with TRBJ2-2, with TRBD2 as a possible D gene (6 bases). Germline CDR1 reads SGHAT; CDR2 reads FQDESV (reference sequence). The CDR3 is 16 amino acids. Between the trimmed V and J ends, which lost 1 base and 5 bases, there was a span of 14 bases. The CDR3 DNA reads as TGTGCCAGCAGCTTAGGGTTAGCGGCGGTAACCGGGGAGCTGTTTTTT. Amino acid sequence: CASSLGLAAVTGELFF.

The rearrangement uses TRBV9 and TRBJ2-2, with a possible D match to TRBD2 (6 bases). Trimming took off 0 bases at V and 0 bases at J, with 9 bases between the two ends. In germline, CDR1 is SGDLS, CDR2 YYNGEE. The CDR3 is 16 residues long. The CDR3: CASSVGRGPNTGELFF. CDR3 bases: TGTGCCAGCAGCGTAGGGAGGGGACCGAACACCGGGGAGCTGTTTTTT. Together with reference TRBV9 and TRBJ2-2, the CDR3 gives the full variable domain: DSGVTQTPKHLITATGQRVTLRCSPRSGDLSVYWYQQSLDQGLQFLIQYYNGEERAKGNILERFSAQQFPDLHSELNLSSLELGDSALYFCASSVGRGPNTGELFFGEGSRLTVL.

In DNA form, the CDR3 reads TGTGCCAGCAGCTTGGGGACTAGCGGGACGGGGGAGCAGTACTTC. Protein sequence: CASSLGTSGTGEQYF. This chain links TRBV5-8 with TRBJ2-7, with 12 bases matching TRBD2. Germline values: CDR1 SGHTS, CDR2 YDEGEE. The CDR3 runs to 15 residues. Trimming took 0 bases from V and 7 from J; bases not matched to a gene: 5.

The chain joins TRBV30 to TRBJ2-5; 8 nucleotides match TRBD1. CDR3 length: 12 residues. Germline CDR1 and CDR2: GTSNPN and SVGIG (reference sequence). V shed 8 bases and J 4 bases; nucleotides not matched to a gene: 6. The CDR3 is CAGQGARETQYF. The CDR3 nucleotides are TGTGCCGGGCAGGGGGCGCGAGAGACCCAGTACTTC. The whole variable domain, remainder taken from reference TRBV30 and TRBJ2-5, is SQTIHQWPATLVQPVGSPLSLECTVEGTSNPNLYWYRQAAGRGLQLLFYSVGIGQISSEVPQNLSASRPQDRQFILSSKKLLLSDSGFYLCAGQGARETQYFGPGTRLLVL.

The chain employs TRBV11-2 and TRBJ1-1, with a weak D call TRBD1 (5 bases). V was trimmed by 0 bases and J by 4 bases, leaving 18 bases between them. The CDR3 length is 17 residues. CDR1 and CDR2 (germline): SGHAT, FQNNGV. Here the CDR3 reads CASSLDGFGGRGTEAFF. As DNA, the CDR3 is TGTGCCAGCAGCTTAGATGGTTTCGGGGGTCGGGGCACTGAAGCTTTCTTT.

This clone was seen more than once but under ten times. V gene TRBV6-1 combines with J gene TRBJ1-6; 12 nucleotides match TRBD1. Trimming removed 8 bases from V and 8 bases from J; junction bases left unmatched: 7. The CDR3 consists of 15 residues. CDR1 MNHNS and CDR2 SASEGT come from the germline V gene. The CDR3 protein is CASSRGDRGHSPLHF. The CDR3 coding sequence is TGTGCCAGCTCAAGGGGGGACAGGGGGCATTCACCCCTCCACTTT.

V and J are TRBV7-2 and TRBJ2-5; the D is unclear. V was clipped by 5 bases and J by 4 bases, with 11 bases between them. Germline lookup yields CDR1 SGHTA and CDR2 FQGNSA. This CDR3 contains 13 residues. The chain's CDR3 is CASSQATGETQYF. Written as DNA, the CDR3 is TGTGCCAGCAGCCAAGCGACCGGAGAGACCCAGTACTTC.

The J gene is TRBJ1-5, the V gene TRBV5-6; tentatively, D is TRBD1 (5 bases). V lost 0 bases and J 7 bases, leaving 8 bases between the germline ends. This CDR3 has 13 residues. Per germline, CDR1 SGHDT and CDR2 YYEEEE. The CDR3 region has the DNA TGTGCCAGCAGCTTGGAGGGGATGCAGCCCCAGCATTTT. Its translation is CASSLEGMQPQHF.